One T cell receptor (beta chain) is described in this entry. Its antigen is unknown. The authors' processing: Junction-only sequences without quality scores were provided by ImmunoSEQ, so filtering was different. Clones were read by immunoSEQ multiplex PCR, and TCRdb kept only the in-frame ones, dropping some. V and J calls and clone size are copied from that table; D and trimming were computed from the DNA. The data contain 2 million to 3 million clones, approximately 94% of them singletons. The germline gives CDR1 ENHRY, CDR2 SYGVKD. The V end lost 4 bases, the J end lost 7 bases, and 19 bases lay between the germline ends. The CDR3 is 15 residues long. The source of the sample is a study of shared clonotypes between healthy human individuals. General study points: Across subsets, estimated richness was generally greater for naive than for memory populations.

Sequencing was performed on naive CD4+ T cells from PBMCs. The sample's subset: CD45RA+ positively selected. The chain uses TRBV10-3 and TRBJ1-1; TRBD1 is a possible D gene (5 bases). This clonotype was sampled from a man between 18 and 29 years old in good health. Some clones in this sample may be carry-over from other donors' samples. CDR3 protein: CAISGIFGWGIEAFF. CDR3 nucleotide sequence: TGTGCCATCAGTGGGATTTTTGGATGGGGGATTGAAGCTTTCTTT.